This section outlines one T cell receptor beta chain sequence together with its context. Its antigen is currently unknown. This sample was included in a study of T cell responses to AZD1222 COVID-19 vaccine. TCRdb keeps only in-frame clones here, not all; method: immunoSEQ multiplex PCR. The sample yields some 150,000 clones, about nine tenths seen once. Germline loops: CDR1 LNHDA, CDR2 SQIVND (reference sequence). V lost 4 bases and J lost 1; bases outside the gene matches: 14. This CDR3 contains 18 residues. Study outcomes and limitations: An increase in Spike-specific TCR breadth and depth was observed after two AZD1222 doses. At 160-218 and 743-854, vaccine-associated CD4 TCRs were dominant, and they spanned spike.

The sequencing here drew on peripheral blood, taken on day 0 of AZD1222 vaccination. The chain employs TRBV19 and TRBJ2-7; 9 nucleotides line up with TRBD1. The sequence derives from an adult in good health. The CDR3: CASSRRPVGQGHSYEQYF. The CDR3 DNA reads as TGTGCCAGTAGTAGACGCCCCGTCGGACAGGGGCATTCCTACGAGCAGTACTTC.